What follows is one TCR beta chain and its context. Its antigen is unknown. From roughly 400 ng of RNA, a library with molecular barcoded alpha/delta and beta/gamma adaptors was made. TCRdb re-called the reads through MiXCR, storing one row per CDR3 protein. The repertoire holds roughly 90,000 distinct CDR3 sequences, with 20% to 25% as singletons. Per germline, CDR1 LNHDA and CDR2 SQIVND (reference sequence). This CDR3 contains 13 residues. Trimming shortened V by 1 base and J by 0 bases, and 3 bases separated the two germline ends. These data belong to a study of read filtering for tumor transcriptome and immune sequencing. About the study: The cohort had approximately 16 men and 14 women aged roughly 47 to 90, mean about 67 years. DNase treatment preceded whole-transcriptome library preparation. Overall study findings and caveats: Approximately 80% of IR-seq clonotypes had one read, totaling around 4% of reads; RNA-seq: 74.6% and 44.6%. Sorted CD138-negative bone marrow cells were not purified T cells.

The TCR comes from a donor older than 35 with multiple myeloma. The genes are TRBV19 and TRBJ1-1, with D unresolved. Sample: a population of CD138-negative cells sorted from bone marrow. CDR3 DNA: TGTGCCAGTAGTATAGCTCTGAACACTGAAGCTTTCTTT. This sequence encodes CASSIALNTEAFF.